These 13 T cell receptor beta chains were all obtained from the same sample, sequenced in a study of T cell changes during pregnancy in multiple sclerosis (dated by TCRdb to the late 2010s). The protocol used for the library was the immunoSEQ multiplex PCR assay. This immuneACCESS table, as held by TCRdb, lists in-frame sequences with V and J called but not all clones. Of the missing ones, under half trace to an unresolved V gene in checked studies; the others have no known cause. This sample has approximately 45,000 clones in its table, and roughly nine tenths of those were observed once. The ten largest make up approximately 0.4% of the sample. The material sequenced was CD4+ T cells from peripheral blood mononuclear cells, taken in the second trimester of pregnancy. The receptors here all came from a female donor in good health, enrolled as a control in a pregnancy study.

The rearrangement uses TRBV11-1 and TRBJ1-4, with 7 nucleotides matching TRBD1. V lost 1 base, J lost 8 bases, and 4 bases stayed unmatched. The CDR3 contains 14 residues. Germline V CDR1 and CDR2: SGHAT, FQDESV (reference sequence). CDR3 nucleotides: TGTGCCAGCAGCTTAGGACAGGGCAACGAAAAACTGTTTTTT. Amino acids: CASSLGQGNEKLFF.

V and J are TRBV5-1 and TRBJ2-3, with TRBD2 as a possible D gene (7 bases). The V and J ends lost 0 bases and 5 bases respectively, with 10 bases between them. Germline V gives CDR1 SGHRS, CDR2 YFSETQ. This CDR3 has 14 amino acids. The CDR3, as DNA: TGCGCCAGCAGCTTGGGTAGGGGGGGAGATACGCAGTATTTT. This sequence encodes CASSLGRGGDTQYF.

CDR3 DNA: TGTGCCAGCAGTCAGGGACAGGGGGATCGTAATGAGCAGTTCTTC. Protein sequence: CASSQGQGDRNEQFF. The V gene is TRBV5-4, the J gene TRBJ2-1; 11 bases are a match to TRBD1. CDR1 is SGHNT, CDR2 YYREEE, per germline (reference sequence). V dropped 5 bases and J dropped 7; count of bases not matched to a gene: 8. The CDR3 is made up of 15 amino acids.

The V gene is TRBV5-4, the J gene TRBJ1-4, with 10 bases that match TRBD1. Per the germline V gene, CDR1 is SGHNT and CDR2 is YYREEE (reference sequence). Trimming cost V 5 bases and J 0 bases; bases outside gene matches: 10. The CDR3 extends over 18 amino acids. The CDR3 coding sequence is TGTGCCAGCAGTTCCGGGACAGGGGCCCCTCCAACTAATGAAAAACTGTTTTTT. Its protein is CASSSGTGAPPTNEKLFF.

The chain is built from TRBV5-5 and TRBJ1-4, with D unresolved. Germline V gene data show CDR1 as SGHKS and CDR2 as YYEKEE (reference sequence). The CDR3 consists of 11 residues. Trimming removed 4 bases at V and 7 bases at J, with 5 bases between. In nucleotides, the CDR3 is TGTGCCAGCAGCGTAGCTGAAAAACTGTTTTTT. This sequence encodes CASSVAEKLFF. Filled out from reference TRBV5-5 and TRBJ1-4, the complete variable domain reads DAGVTQSPTHLIKTRGQQVTLRCSPISGHKSVSWYQQVLGQGPQFIFQYYEKEERGRGNFPDRFSARQFPNYSSELNVNALLLGDSALYLCASSVAEKLFFGSGTQLSVL.

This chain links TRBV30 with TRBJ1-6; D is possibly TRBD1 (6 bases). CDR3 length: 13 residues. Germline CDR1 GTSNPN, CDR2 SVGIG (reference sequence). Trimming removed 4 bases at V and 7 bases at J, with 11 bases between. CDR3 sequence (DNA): TGTGCCTGGACGGGCAGGGGAAATTCACCCCTCCACTTT. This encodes CAWTGRGNSPLHF.

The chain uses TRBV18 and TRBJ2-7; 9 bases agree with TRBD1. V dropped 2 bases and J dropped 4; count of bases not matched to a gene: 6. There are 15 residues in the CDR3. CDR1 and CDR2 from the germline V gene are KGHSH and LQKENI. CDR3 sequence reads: CASSPLGQGSYEQYF. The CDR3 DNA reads TGTGCCAGCTCACCATTGGGACAGGGTAGTTACGAGCAGTACTTC.

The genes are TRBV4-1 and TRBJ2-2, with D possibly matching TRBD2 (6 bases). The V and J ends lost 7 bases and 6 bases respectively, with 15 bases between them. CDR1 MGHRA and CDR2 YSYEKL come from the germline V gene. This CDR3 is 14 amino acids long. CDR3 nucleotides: TGCGCCAGCACACGGACCGGAGGGGCCGGGGAGCTGTTTTTT. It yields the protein CASTRTGGAGELFF.

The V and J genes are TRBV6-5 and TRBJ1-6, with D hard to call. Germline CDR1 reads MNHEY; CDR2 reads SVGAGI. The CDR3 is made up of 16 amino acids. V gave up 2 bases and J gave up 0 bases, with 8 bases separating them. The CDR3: CASSYGGSSYNSPLHF. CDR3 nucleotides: TGTGCCAGCAGTTACGGAGGGAGCTCCTATAATTCACCCCTCCACTTT.

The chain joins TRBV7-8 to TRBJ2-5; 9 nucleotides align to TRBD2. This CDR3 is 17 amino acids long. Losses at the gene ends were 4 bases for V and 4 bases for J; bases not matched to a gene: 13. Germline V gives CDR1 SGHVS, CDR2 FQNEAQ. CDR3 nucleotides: TGTGCCAGCAGCTCCCGACCGGGACTAGCTGGGGGAGAGACCCAGTACTTC. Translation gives CASSSRPGLAGGETQYF.

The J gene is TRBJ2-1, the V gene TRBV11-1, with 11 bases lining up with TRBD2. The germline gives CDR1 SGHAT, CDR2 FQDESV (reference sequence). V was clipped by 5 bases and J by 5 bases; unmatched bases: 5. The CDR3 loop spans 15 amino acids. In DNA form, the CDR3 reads TGTGCCAGCAGCACGCGACTAGCGGGGAACAATGAGCAGTTCTTC. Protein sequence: CASSTRLAGNNEQFF.

This CDR3 is CASSQDRYSETQYF. In DNA form, the CDR3 reads TGCGCCAGCAGCCAAGATCGGTATTCCGAGACCCAGTACTTC. The chain joins TRBV4-3 to TRBJ2-5; D is unresolved. V was cut by 0 bases and J by 5 bases, with 10 bases left in between. Germline assignment: CDR1 LGHNA and CDR2 YSLEER. This CDR3 has 14 residues.

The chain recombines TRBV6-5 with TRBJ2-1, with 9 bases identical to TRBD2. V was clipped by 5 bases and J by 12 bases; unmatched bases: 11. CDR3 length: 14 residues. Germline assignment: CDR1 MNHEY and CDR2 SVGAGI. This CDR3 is CASSRSLEAGGQFF. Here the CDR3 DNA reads TGTGCCAGCAGTCGCAGTTTGGAAGCGGGGGGGCAGTTCTTC.